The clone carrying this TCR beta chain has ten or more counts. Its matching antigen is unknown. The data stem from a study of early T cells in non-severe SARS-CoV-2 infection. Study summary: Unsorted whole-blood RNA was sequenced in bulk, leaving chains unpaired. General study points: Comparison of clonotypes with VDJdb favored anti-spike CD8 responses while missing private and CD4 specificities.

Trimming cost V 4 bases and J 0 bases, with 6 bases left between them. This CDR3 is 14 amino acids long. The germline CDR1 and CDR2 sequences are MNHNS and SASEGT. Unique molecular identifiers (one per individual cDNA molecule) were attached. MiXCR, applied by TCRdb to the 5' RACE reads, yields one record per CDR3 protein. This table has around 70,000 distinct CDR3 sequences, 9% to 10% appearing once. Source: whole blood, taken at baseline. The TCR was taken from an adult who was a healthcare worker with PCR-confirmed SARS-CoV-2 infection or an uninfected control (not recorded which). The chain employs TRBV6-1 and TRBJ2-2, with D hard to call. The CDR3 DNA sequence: TGTGCCAGCAGTGCCAAGACGAACACCGGGGAGCTGTTTTTT. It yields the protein CASSAKTNTGELFF.